This TCR beta chain was found in a study of cytomegalovirus exposure and HLA in healthy donors. Germline loops: CDR1 LNHNV, CDR2 YYDKDF (reference sequence). The CDR3 sequence is 18 residues long. V was clipped by 5 bases and J by 7 bases; unmatched bases: 13. Amplification used 60 Vbeta primers and 13 Jbeta primers. Libraries were prepared by immunoSEQ multiplex PCR; TCRdb keeps only in-frame clonotypes and omits some of them. The data show over 100,000 clones, with around 78% seen just once and roughly 3.1% held by the top ten. The V and J genes are TRBV15 and TRBJ2-2, with 13 positions matching TRBD2. Sequenced: PBMCs. This receptor was obtained from a young woman in good health and CMV-seropositive. The CDR3 reads CATSRGQLAGGLGGELFF. The CDR3 coding sequence is TGTGCCACCAGCCGCGGCCAACTAGCGGGGGGGCTCGGCGGGGAGCTGTTTTTT.